The clone carrying this TCR beta chain was counted a few times. Its antigen is unidentified. The entry originates in a study of response to subunit inactivated influenza vaccine. Per the germline V gene, CDR1 is MNHEY and CDR2 is SVGAGI. The V end was cut by 2 bases, the J end by 4 bases, with 17 bases between. The CDR3 covers 16 residues. TCRdb fed the RT-PCR reads into MiXCR, producing one record per CDR3 protein. The repertoire consists of more than 700,000 distinct CDR3 sequences, with around 20% occurring once and the leading ten covering roughly a tenth. The study, taken as a whole, reports: With each seasonal influenza vaccination, the authors suggested, few new T cells are recruited.

Source: PBMCs from blood, taken 4 to 6 days after vaccination. The clonotype comes from a man between 50 and 59 years old who received an inactivated influenza vaccine. V usage is TRBV6-5 and J usage is TRBJ2-5; D uncertain. The CDR3 bases are TGTGCCAGCAGTTACGTTCCGCCCCAATATGGAGAGACCCAGTACTTC. Its translation is CASSYVPPQYGETQYF.